These 7 T cell receptor beta chains came from one sample sequenced in a study of T cell responses to AZD1222 COVID-19 vaccine. Only in-frame clones appear in the TCRdb table, and some are missing; sequencing was by immunoSEQ multiplex PCR. The table has 90,000 or so clones, nearly 90% seen once. The sample was peripheral blood, taken on day 0 of AZD1222 vaccination. These receptors were taken from an adult in good health.

This clone was observed a few times. The genes are TRBV6-2 or TRBV6-3 and TRBJ1-1; 8 positions agree with TRBD1. The junction had 6 bases not matched to a gene; V was cut back by 5 bases and J by 1 base. Per germline, CDR1 MNHEY and CDR2 SVGEGT. CDR3 length: 15 amino acids. The CDR3 protein is CASSRQTGANTEAFF. CDR3 nucleotides: TGTGCCAGCAGTCGCCAGACAGGGGCGAACACTGAAGCTTTCTTT.

The V call is TRBV9, the J call TRBJ2-7; 11 bases align to TRBD2. CDR3 length: 17 residues. Per the germline V gene, CDR1 is SGDLS and CDR2 is YYNGEE. V shed 4 bases, J shed 2 bases, and the junction held 11 bases outside the gene matches. CDR3 DNA sequence: TGTGCCAGCAGCCCCCTGGGGACTAGCGGTTTTCCCTACGAGCAGTACTTC. This sequence encodes CASSPLGTSGFPYEQYF.

The J gene is TRBJ2-3, the V gene TRBV19; 9 bases line up with TRBD1. J was trimmed by 3 bases and V by 6 bases; bases with no gene match: 10. Per the germline V gene, CDR1 is LNHDA and CDR2 is SQIVND (reference sequence). The CDR3 contains 16 residues. The CDR3 protein is CASRRGQGRTTDTQYF. In DNA, the CDR3 is TGTGCCAGTAGGCGGGGACAGGGAAGGACTACAGATACGCAGTATTTT. The full variable domain, completed using reference TRBV19 and TRBJ2-3, is DGGITQSPKYLFRKEGQNVTLSCEQNLNHDAMYWYRQDPGQGLRLIYYSQIVNDFQKGDIAEGYSVSREKKESFPLTVTSAQKNPTAFYLCASRRGQGRTTDTQYFGPGTRLTVL.

The chain combines TRBV7-2 with TRBJ2-1, with 8 positions matching TRBD2. The CDR3 is 15 residues long. Germline V gene lookup returns CDR1 SGHTA and CDR2 FQGNSA. V shed 5 bases and J 4 bases; nucleotides not matched to a gene: 7. CDR3 amino acids: CASSHPGTRYNEQFF. The CDR3, as DNA: TGTGCCAGCAGCCACCCCGGGACTAGATACAATGAGCAGTTCTTC.

V usage is TRBV7-6 and J usage is TRBJ2-7, with 7 nucleotides matching TRBD1. Germline assignment: CDR1 SGHVS and CDR2 FNYEAQ. V trimming: 1 base; J trimming: 4 bases; junction bases outside the gene matches: 7. This CDR3 region has 15 residues. In DNA, the CDR3 is TGTGCCAGCAGCTTAGAAAGGGGGCTGGCGTACGAGCAGTACTTC. It is translated as CASSLERGLAYEQYF.

This clone has just one count. This chain connects TRBV6-5 to TRBJ1-4, with D possibly matching TRBD1 (5 bases). Trimming shortened V by 7 bases and J by 6 bases, and 18 bases separated the two germline ends. The CDR3 length is 15 residues. CDR1 is MNHEY and CDR2 is SVGAGI in the germline V gene. The CDR3 is CASTRERGGDEKLFF. The CDR3 nucleotides read TGTGCCAGCACCCGAGAGAGAGGAGGGGATGAAAAACTGTTTTTT.

This chain links TRBV29-1 with TRBJ1-1; a possible D gene is TRBD1 (6 bases). V lost 6 bases and J lost 4, with 15 bases in between. Per the germline V gene, CDR1 is SQVTM and CDR2 is ANQGSEA. The CDR3 runs 13 residues. CDR3 residues: CSVKQGPLTEAFF. The CDR3 DNA follows: TGCAGCGTCAAACAGGGTCCCCTCACTGAAGCTTTCTTT.